Presented here are 2 T cell receptor beta chains from one specimen sequenced in a study of graft-versus-host responses after intestinal transplantation. This table comes from immunoSEQ multiplex PCR, and its TCRdb copy is limited to in-frame clones, with some not included. The table has 35,000 to 50,000 clones, approximately 94% seen once. The specimen comprised PBMCs, sampled more than 310 days after intestinal transplant. These receptors were obtained from a human patient who received an intestinal transplant, so some T cells may come from the graft donor.

This chain uses TRBV12-1 with TRBJ1-6. TRBV12-1 has pseudogene status. The CDR3 totals 17 residues. CDR3 bases: TGTGCCAGCAGCTTTGAAGGGGGGGCGTCCTATAATTCACCCCTCCACTTT. Protein product: CASSFEGGASYNSPLHF.

The chain has TRBV21-1 and TRBJ2-2; the table's D call of TRBD2 was not tested on the DNA. TRBV21-1 is shown as a pseudogene. The CDR3 runs to 16 residues. The CDR3 coding sequence is TGTGCCAGCAGCAACGGACTAGCGGGGGCCGGCGGGGAGCTGTTTTTT. Translation gives CASSNGLAGAGGELFF.